A selection of T cell receptor beta chains follows, all from one sample in a study of PD-L1 blockade in urothelial cancer. Repertoires were generated with immunoSEQ multiplex PCR, while TCRdb's copy carries only in-frame clones and drops some. Seen here are about 91,000 clones, 85% to 95% observed once, and the top ten hold over 9%. The sequenced sample was PBMCs, obtained around atezolizumab (anti-PD-L1) treatment. The source is a man aged 60 to 69 with urothelial cancer. The CDR3 runs from the conserved cysteine through the conserved F or W. The order of the fields is CDR3 DNA, CDR3 protein, J gene, D gene, V gene, clone size. The D gene is left open where the match is weak. The size entry is marked missing in some rows and otherwise reads once, few, many or a size class.

DNA: TGCGCCAGCAGCCAAGAGGGGGGGGCCATGAACACTGAAGCTTTCTTT
CDR3: CASSQEGGAMNTEAFF
J: TRBJ1-1
D: .
V: TRBV4-1
size: .

DNA: TGTGCCAGCTCTCAAAACCTGGGGGCTCTAGCCGAGCAGTACTTC
CDR3: CASSQNLGALAEQYF
J: TRBJ2-7
D: .
V: TRBV18
size: .

DNA: TGTGCCAGCAGCGTAGGGCAGGGGCGGTCAGGGGAGACCCAGTACTTC
CDR3: CASSVGQGRSGETQYF
J: TRBJ2-5
D: .
V: TRBV9
size: .

DNA: TGTGCCAGCAGCCTGGGACAGAAGAACACTGAAGCTTTCTTT
CDR3: CASSLGQKNTEAFF
J: TRBJ1-1
D: TRBD1
V: TRBV7-9
size: .

DNA: TGTGCCAGCAGCTTAAGCAGCGGGAGCTCCTACGAGCAGTACTTC
CDR3: CASSLSSGSSYEQYF
J: TRBJ2-7
D: TRBD2
V: TRBV7-2
size: .

DNA: TGTGCCAGTAGTATCGGACAGGGGGCAACTAATGAAAAACTGTTTTTT
CDR3: CASSIGQGATNEKLFF
J: TRBJ1-4
D: TRBD1
V: TRBV19
size: once

DNA: TGCGCCAGCAGCCAAGGGACAGGGGCTGACACCGGGGAGCTGTTTTTT
CDR3: CASSQGTGADTGELFF
J: TRBJ2-2
D: TRBD1
V: TRBV4-1
size: .

DNA: TGTGCCAGCAGTGGAGGAGGGGGCTGGTATGGCTACACCTTC
CDR3: CASSGGGGWYGYTF
J: TRBJ1-2
D: TRBD1
V: TRBV6-5
size: .

DNA: TGTGCCAGCAGTTTATTCCGACGGGGCAGGGGGCGCACCGAGCAGTACTTC
CDR3: CASSLFRRGRGRTEQYF
J: TRBJ2-7
D: TRBD1
V: TRBV28
size: .

DNA: TGTGCCAGCAGCCCAGGGCCAGCCGACTACAATGAGCAGTTCTTC
CDR3: CASSPGPADYNEQFF
J: TRBJ2-1
D: .
V: TRBV9
size: few

DNA: TGTGCCTGGGGTCGGCGGGGATCTAGCACAGATACGCAGTATTTT
CDR3: CAWGRRGSSTDTQYF
J: TRBJ2-3
D: .
V: TRBV30
size: .

DNA: TGTGCCTGGAGCAGGATAGCGGGGGGAAATACGCAGTATTTT
CDR3: CAWSRIAGGNTQYF
J: TRBJ2-3
D: TRBD2
V: TRBV30
size: once

DNA: TGTGCCAGCAGCTTAGGGGGCGGGGCCTTCACAGATACGCAGTATTTT
CDR3: CASSLGGGAFTDTQYF
J: TRBJ2-3
D: .
V: TRBV7-8
size: .

DNA: TGTGCCAGCAGCCAAGATCGGCCGGGACAGGGTGAAAAACTGTTTTTT
CDR3: CASSQDRPGQGEKLFF
J: TRBJ1-4
D: TRBD1
V: TRBV4-2
size: .

DNA: TGTGCCAGCAGGGCCGGACAGGCCTCTTACGAGCAGTACTTC
CDR3: CASRAGQASYEQYF
J: TRBJ2-7
D: TRBD1
V: TRBV2
size: .

DNA: TGTGCCAGCAGCGGTCGAAGGGGAATAGCGGGCAATGAGCAGTTCTTC
CDR3: CASSGRRGIAGNEQFF
J: TRBJ2-1
D: TRBD2
V: TRBV7-2
size: .

DNA: TGTGCCAGCAGCAAGGGGGCGGAAGAGTGGGGCAATCAGCCCCAGCATTTT
CDR3: CASSKGAEEWGNQPQHF
J: TRBJ1-5
D: .
V: TRBV21-1
size: .

DNA: TGTGCCAGCAGCAACACAAACAGGGGGGAAAAACTGTTTTTT
CDR3: CASSNTNRGEKLFF
J: TRBJ1-4
D: TRBD1
V: TRBV7-9
size: .